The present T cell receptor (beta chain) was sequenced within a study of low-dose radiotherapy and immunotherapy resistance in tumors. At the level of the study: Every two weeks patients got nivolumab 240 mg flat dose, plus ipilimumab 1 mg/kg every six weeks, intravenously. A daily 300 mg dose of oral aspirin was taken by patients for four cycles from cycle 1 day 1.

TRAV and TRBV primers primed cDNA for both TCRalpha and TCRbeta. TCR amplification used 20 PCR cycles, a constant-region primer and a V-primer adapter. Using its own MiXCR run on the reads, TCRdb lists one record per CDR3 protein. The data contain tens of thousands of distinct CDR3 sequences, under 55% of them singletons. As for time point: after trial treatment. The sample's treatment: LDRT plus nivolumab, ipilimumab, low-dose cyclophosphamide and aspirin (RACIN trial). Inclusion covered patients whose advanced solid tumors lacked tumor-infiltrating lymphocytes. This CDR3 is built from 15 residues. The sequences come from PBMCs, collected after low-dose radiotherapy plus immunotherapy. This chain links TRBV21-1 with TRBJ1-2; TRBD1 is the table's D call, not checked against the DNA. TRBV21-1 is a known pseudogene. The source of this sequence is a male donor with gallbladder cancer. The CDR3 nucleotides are TGTGCCAGCAGCGACCGGGACAGCGCCGATTATGGCTACACCTTC. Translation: CASSDRDSADYGYTF.